This T cell receptor (beta chain) was documented in a study of Graves' ophthalmopathy and Graves' hyperthyroidism (dated by TCRdb to 2016 to 2019). Looking at the study overall: A patient counted as having stable hyperthyroidism if there was no progression to ophthalmopathy within 18 months of follow-up. To tell Graves' ophthalmopathy apart from Graves' hyperthyroidism, and to predict which patients would progress to ophthalmopathy, the study relied on TCR beta repertoire signatures. In total, 135 blood samples were TCR-sequenced: approximately 40 ophthalmopathy, some 75 hyperthyroidism and around 17 hyperthyroidism-to-ophthalmopathy patients. A discovery set of 100 patients (roughly 41 ophthalmopathy, about 58 stable hyperthyroidism) was enrolled to explore V-J signatures distinguishing ophthalmopathy from hyperthyroidism. The independent validation cohort included approximately 19 hyperthyroidism patients plus 17 patients who later progressed from hyperthyroidism to ophthalmopathy. In a handful of hyperthyroidism patients, the T-cell repertoire of thyroid tissue was compared with the T-cell repertoire of blood. Once sampling was done, hyperthyroidism patients were given methimazole at a starting dose of 30 mg daily, while ophthalmopathy patients were given high-dose intravenous methylprednisolone. Broader findings and caveats from the paper: In validation, the model predicted ophthalmopathy progression with about 70% sensitivity and 72% to 80% specificity; fewer than 15 predicted patients were CT-confirmed with GO in a median of around 6 months. Most of the expanded thyroid clonotypes with a frequency above 0.001 were also detected in blood, and it was suggested that the thyroid immune response may be reflected by blood repertoires. In cross-validation, the 13-signature model distinguished ophthalmopathy from stable hyperthyroidism with just over 85% sensitivity and over 81% specificity, while in the test set the corresponding values were around 79% and 71%. Sample size was not predetermined statistically, and investigators were not blinded to group allocation.

At the junction V is shortened by 6 bases and J by 3 bases, with 18 bases in between. CDR1 and CDR2 (SGHVS, FNYEAQ) derive from the germline V gene. Taken from cysteine to phenylalanine, the CDR3 has 15 residues. Only the CDR3 DNA is retained, 45 bases long and in frame from the first base. TCR beta CDR3 regions were amplified from RNA transcripts for repertoire sequencing. A first-round RT-PCR used HTBI primers with the Qiagen OneStep RT-PCR kit, followed by a second-round multiplex PCR, size selection and purification. Sequencing of the libraries was carried out on an Illumina HiSeq2000 in paired-end mode with 100 bp reads. As for the authors' bioinformatics: SOAPnuke was used to process the reads, throwing out any read that had adapters, had uncalled bases, had a mean Phred below 15, or lacked an exact constant-primer or identifier match. High-quality paired reads were merged with COPE v1.2.5. Unique nucleotide sequences were defined as clonotypes and aligned to IMGT TRB V, D and J references using MiTCR v1.1. The analysis was limited to V-J combinations with a frequency above 0.0001, which together covered 99.2% of repertoires. For each V-J combination, a TCR clonal expansion and chaos score was defined as the ratio of F50 clonal expansion to chaos observed in the TCRdist matrix. Welch's t-statistics and random forest were used to narrow the features down to more than 10 V-J combinations, which were then fed into a naive Bayes classifier. The similarity between thyroid and blood repertoires was quantified using the Morisita-Horn index. Using fastp at Q25 and MiXCR, TCRdb reprocessed the public reads and kept productive beta chains. Under each unique CDR3 protein, matching rows form one entry showing the most common genes and DNA. For this entry, the V and J calls and clone size follow TCRdb and not the study's own pipeline. In all, the sample holds around 1,000,000 distinct CDR3 sequences, and about two fifths of those were seen once. Around 10% of the sample is held by the ten biggest clonotypes.

This clonotype was observed at least ten times. Its target antigen remains unknown. It has no much larger one-base neighbor in the sample; base qualities were not kept. Hyperthyroidism patients were newly diagnosed, were aged 18 to 65 years, and had a disease duration under 2 months. Patients with other autoimmune diseases, uncontrolled infections, pregnancy or lactation were excluded. Clinical symptoms, serum thyroxine, TRAb, thyroid ultrasound and orbital computed tomography were used for diagnosis. Total RNA was extracted with Trizol reagent and quality-checked on an Agilent 2100 Bioanalyzer. The chain is encoded by TRBV7-6 joined to TRBJ2-7; a tentative D match to TRBD2 spans 5 bases. The sequence was obtained from an adult man with Graves' hyperthyroidism. Sequencing was performed on peripheral blood or thyroid tissue (not recorded which). The nucleotide sequence is TGTGCCAGCAGTTCAGAGGGAACTAGGCGCTACGAGCAGTACTTC. This is translated as CASSSEGTRRYEQYF. Joined to the reference TRBV7-6 and TRBJ2-7 proteins, this CDR3 gives the full variable domain: GAGVSQSPRYKVTKRGQDVALRCDPISGHVSLYWYRQALGQGPEFLTYFNYEAQQDKSGLPNDRFSAERPEGSISTLTIQRTEQRDSAMYRCASSSEGTRRYEQYFGPGTRLTVT.